The sequence of this T cell receptor beta chain was determined in a study of PD-L1 blockade in urothelial cancer. Pretreatment and on-treatment samples were taken, numbering 1 to 8 per patient. V dropped 11 bases and J dropped 0 bases, with 19 bases sitting between them. The CDR3 contains 16 residues. CDR1 and CDR2 (germline): ENHRY, SYGVKD. Only in-frame clones appear in the TCRdb table, and some are missing; sequencing was by immunoSEQ multiplex PCR. The table lists 24,000 or so clones, around 88% of them singletons. Sequencing used PBMCs, obtained around atezolizumab (anti-PD-L1) treatment. The V call is TRBV10-3, the J call TRBJ2-2, with D perhaps matching TRBD2 (5 bases). The sequence derives from a man aged 50-59 years with urothelial cancer. The DNA for the CDR3 is TGTGCCCGAGCAGAGGGCTGGGCTACGAACACCGGGGAGCTGTTTTTT. It encodes CARAEGWATNTGELFF.